Following are 11 T cell receptor beta chains from one sample sequenced in a study of molecular identifiers for immune sequencing clone quantification. TCRdb used MiXCR to reprocess the PCR reads, holding one entry per CDR3 protein. The sample lists just under 65,000 distinct CDR3 sequences, roughly 17% occurring once. Material: naive CD8+ T cells from blood, with Jurkat cell RNA spiked in. Subset specified: FACS-sorted CD8+CD4-CCR7+CD45RA+ naive T cells. The source of these receptors is a human donor in good health. Some libraries in this study had Jurkat cell RNA spiked in.

This clonotype was found a few times. A read error may account for a junction end that differs from germline. This chain links TRBV19 with TRBJ2-3, with D unclear. CDR3 size: 14 residues. Looked up from germline, CDR1 is LNHDA and CDR2 is SQIVND (reference sequence). CDR3 sequence (DNA): TGTGCCAGTAGTATAGCGCTTGACACAGATACGCGGTATTTT. This gives the protein CASSIALDTDTRYF.

This clonotype was found many times. The chain couples TRBV28 to TRBJ1-1; 12 nucleotides align to TRBD1. Germline V gene lookup returns CDR1 MDHEN and CDR2 SYDVKM. V lost 4 bases and J lost 6; bases outside the gene matches: 6. The CDR3 totals 15 residues. The CDR3 reads CASSWGTGGASEAFF. The CDR3 DNA reads as TGTGCCAGCAGTTGGGGGACAGGGGGCGCTTCTGAAGCTTTCTTT.

This clonotype was recorded a few times. This may arise from a read error, as a much more abundant clone is one base away. The CDR3 does not end in the conserved phenylalanine or tryptophan, so this is likely a read error. This chain connects TRBV7-3 to TRBJ2-3; 15 bases line up with TRBD2. This CDR3 has 17 residues. CDR1 is SGHTA and CDR2 is FQGTGA in the germline V gene. V dropped 3 bases and J dropped 2; count of bases not matched to a gene: 3. As DNA, the CDR3 is TGTGCCAGCAGCTTGGGACTAGCGGGAGGATCCACAGATACGCAGTATTCT. It codes for CASSLGLAGGSTDTQYS.

Concerning this clonotype: A single base separates this from a much larger clone, so it may be a read error. J is TRBJ2-5 and V is TRBV19, with D maybe TRBD1 (6 bases). The CDR3 extends over 15 amino acids. From germline, CDR1 is LNHDA and CDR2 SQIVND (reference sequence). Trimming left V 4 bases short and J 1 base short, with 13 bases between. As DNA, the CDR3 is TGTGCCAGTAGTACCTTGGACAGACTCCAAGAGACCCAGTACTTC. It yields the protein CASSTLDRLQETQYF.

This clonotype was seen at least ten times. The V gene is TRBV11-3, the J gene TRBJ2-1, with TRBD2 identical over 10 bases. This CDR3 region has 17 residues. Per the germline V gene, CDR1 is SGHNT and CDR2 is YENEEA. The V and J ends lost 5 bases and 1 base, in that order; junction bases with no gene match: 8. CDR3 bases: TGTGCCAGCAGCCCGGGGACTAGCGAGTTTTCCTACAATGAGCAGTTCTTC. This translates into CASSPGTSEFSYNEQFF.

In its sample, this clonotype was seen many times. J is TRBJ2-2 and V is TRBV12-3 or TRBV12-4; TRBD2 aligns across 14 bases. The CDR3 has 18 residues. The ends lost 5 bases at V and 4 bases at J; junction bases unmatched: 9. The CDR3 DNA is TGTGCCAGCAGTCCAGAGGGACTAGCGGGAGAAATCACCGGGGAGCTGTTTTTT. It specifies CASSPEGLAGEITGELFF.

Only a few counts were recorded for this clonotype. The conserved final phenylalanine or tryptophan is absent from the CDR3, which likely points to a read error. This chain joins TRBV2 and TRBJ2-7; 8 nucleotides agree with TRBD1. This CDR3 is built from 15 residues. Germline CDR1 reads SNHLY; CDR2 reads FYNNEI. V was pared by 6 bases and J by 1 base, with 8 bases of the junction left unmatched. The CDR3 DNA is TGTGCCAGCAGAGAGGGGACAGGCCAATCCTACGAGCAGTACTCC. Protein product: CASREGTGQSYEQYS.

This clonotype has ten or more counts. The chain carries TRBV27 and TRBJ1-1, with 10 nucleotides matching TRBD1. The CDR3 covers 15 residues. Germline V gives CDR1 MNHEY, CDR2 SMNVEV (reference sequence). V lost 2 bases and J lost 7; bases outside the gene matches: 7. DNA of the CDR3: TGTGCCAGCAGTTTAGGACAGGGGGTCCGGGGTGAAGCTTTCTTT. This encodes CASSLGQGVRGEAFF.

This clonotype was counted many times. The J gene is TRBJ1-1, the V gene TRBV27, with D perhaps matching TRBD1 (5 bases). The CDR3 consists of 19 residues. The germline CDR1 and CDR2 sequences are MNHEY and SMNVEV (reference sequence). The V gene lost 3 bases and the J gene lost 1 base, with 24 bases spanning the gap. The CDR3 region is CASSFYRDPRGRANTEAFF. DNA for the CDR3: TGTGCCAGCAGTTTTTATCGGGACCCCCGTGGCAGGGCGAACACTGAAGCTTTCTTT.

In this sample, this clonotype turned up a few times. The J gene is TRBJ1-1, the V gene TRBV20-1; D unresolved. Per germline, CDR1 DFQATT and CDR2 SNEGSKA (reference sequence). This CDR3 region has 14 residues. V dropped 6 bases and J dropped 1 base, with 15 bases sitting between them. The CDR3 reads CSAKRRRQNTEAFF. The CDR3 nucleotides are TGCAGTGCAAAAAGAAGAAGACAGAACACTGAAGCTTTCTTT.

With regard to this clonotype: This may stem from a read error, because a much larger clone lies one nucleotide away. The V call is TRBV27, the J call TRBJ2-7, with 12 bases that match TRBD2. The CDR3 sequence is 17 residues long. From germline, CDR1 is MNHEY and CDR2 SMNVEV (reference sequence). CDR3 DNA sequence: TGTGCCAGCAGTTCCCTGACTAGCGGGGGACGGGCGTACGGGCAGTACTTC. This encodes CASSSLTSGGRAYGQYF.